This TCR beta chain appears in the sequencing data of a study of blood T cell repertoires in COVID-19. The overall study: COVID-19 samples collected from the United States, Italy and Spain covered acute and convalescent phases. Nucleic acid was either cDNA or gDNA, and it came from T cells, B-cell-depleted T cells, or PBMCs.

J lost 3 bases, V lost 4 bases, and 3 bases had no gene match. From germline, CDR1 is SEHNR and CDR2 FQNEAQ (reference sequence). The CDR3 length is 15 residues. Original data processing: Nucleated cell number was recorded as an estimate derived from reference gene primer amplification. The protocol was immunoSEQ multiplex PCR, while the TCRdb copy is restricted to in-frame clones and leaves out a portion. The DNA gave D and trimming, while V, J and clone size come from that table. The sample holds 200,000 to 300,000 clones, 84% seen once. The chain is built from TRBV7-9 and TRBJ2-7; TRBD2 agrees at 13 bases. The TCR was taken from a man aged 45-60 years with acute or convalescent COVID-19. The sample consisted of peripheral blood. The CDR3 spells CASSSRTSGSYEQYF. CDR3 nucleotide sequence: TGTGCCAGCAGCTCCCGGACTAGCGGGAGCTACGAGCAGTACTTC.